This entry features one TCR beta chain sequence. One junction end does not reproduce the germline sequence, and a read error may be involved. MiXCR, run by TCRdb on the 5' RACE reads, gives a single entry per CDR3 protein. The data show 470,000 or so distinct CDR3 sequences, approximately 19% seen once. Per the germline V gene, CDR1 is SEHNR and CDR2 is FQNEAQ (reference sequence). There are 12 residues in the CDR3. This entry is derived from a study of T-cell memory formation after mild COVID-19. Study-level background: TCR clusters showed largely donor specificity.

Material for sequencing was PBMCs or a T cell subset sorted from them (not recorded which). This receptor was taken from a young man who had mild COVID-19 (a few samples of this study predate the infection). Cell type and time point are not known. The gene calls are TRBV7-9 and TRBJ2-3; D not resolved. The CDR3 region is CSSSAREDTQYF. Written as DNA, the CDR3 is TGTTCCAGCAGCGCCCGAGAGGATACGCAGTATTTT.